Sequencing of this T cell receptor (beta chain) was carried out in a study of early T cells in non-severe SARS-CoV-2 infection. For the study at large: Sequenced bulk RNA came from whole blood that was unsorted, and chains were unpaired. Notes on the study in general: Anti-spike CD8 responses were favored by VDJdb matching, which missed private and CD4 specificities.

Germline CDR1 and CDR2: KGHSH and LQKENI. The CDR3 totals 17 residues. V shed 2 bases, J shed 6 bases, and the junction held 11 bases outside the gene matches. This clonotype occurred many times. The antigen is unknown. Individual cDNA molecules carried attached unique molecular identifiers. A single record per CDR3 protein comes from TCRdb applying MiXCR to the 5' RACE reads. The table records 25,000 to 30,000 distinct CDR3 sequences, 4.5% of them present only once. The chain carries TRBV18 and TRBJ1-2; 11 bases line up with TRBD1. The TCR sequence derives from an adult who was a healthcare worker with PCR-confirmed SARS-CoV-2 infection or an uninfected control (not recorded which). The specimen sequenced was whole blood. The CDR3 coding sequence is TGTGCCAGCTCACCAGACCTGGGACAGGGGGAGTTAAATGGCTACACCTTC. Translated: CASSPDLGQGELNGYTF.